Below, 2 T cell receptor beta chains from the same sample are listed, as sequenced in a study of T-cell memory formation after mild COVID-19. Via MiXCR, TCRdb re-called the 5' RACE reads, giving one row per CDR3 protein. The data show 270,000 or so distinct CDR3 sequences, 16% seen once. The sample was PBMCs or a T cell subset sorted from them (not recorded which). All receptors come from a man between 18 and 35 years old who had mild COVID-19 (a few samples of this study predate the infection). Cell type and time point are not known.

J is TRBJ1-4 and V is TRBV7-9; D is unclear. Deletions cut 5 bases from V and 8 bases from J, with 18 bases between. Germline assignment: CDR1 SEHNR and CDR2 FQNEAQ (reference sequence). There are 15 residues in the CDR3. CDR3: CASSLADPQREKLFF. Here the CDR3 DNA reads TGTGCCAGCAGCCTGGCGGATCCCCAGCGGGAAAAACTGTTTTTT.

This clonotype was recorded a few times. The rearrangement joins TRBV20-1 to TRBJ2-2; D is unclear. Trimming removed 2 bases from V and 6 bases from J, with 7 bases in between. The CDR3 contains 12 residues. Looked up from germline, CDR1 is DFQATT and CDR2 is SNEGSKA (reference sequence). The CDR3 bases are TGCAGTGCTAGATTGCAGCCCGGGGAGCTGTTTTTT. It specifies CSARLQPGELFF.